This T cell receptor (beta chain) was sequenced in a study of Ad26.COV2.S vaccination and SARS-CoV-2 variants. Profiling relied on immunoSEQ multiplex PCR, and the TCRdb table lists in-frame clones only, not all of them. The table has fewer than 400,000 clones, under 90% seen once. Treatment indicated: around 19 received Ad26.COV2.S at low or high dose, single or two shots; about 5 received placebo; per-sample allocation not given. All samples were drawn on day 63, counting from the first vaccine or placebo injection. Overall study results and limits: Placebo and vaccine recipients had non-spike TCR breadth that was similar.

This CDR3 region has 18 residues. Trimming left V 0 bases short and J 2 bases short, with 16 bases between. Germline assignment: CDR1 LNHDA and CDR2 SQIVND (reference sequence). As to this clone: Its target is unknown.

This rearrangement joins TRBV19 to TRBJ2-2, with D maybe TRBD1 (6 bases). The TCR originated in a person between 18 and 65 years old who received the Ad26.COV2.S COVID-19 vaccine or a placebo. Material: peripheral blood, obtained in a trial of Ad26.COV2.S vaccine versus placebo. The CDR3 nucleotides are TGTGCCAGTAGTATAGATCGATCCCAGGGGTTAAACACCGGGGAGCTGTTTTTT. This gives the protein CASSIDRSQGLNTGELFF.